This record concerns one T cell receptor (beta chain) sequence. Its antigen is unidentified. These data are taken from a study of blood T cells in healthy people across ages. Points from the study as a whole: Observed TCR beta diversity per million T cells went down as age went up. This fall followed a roughly linear course with age. PBMC samples, being unsorted, prevented any conclusive comparison of naive and antigen-experienced cells.

Using a J-beta primer mix together with a sample-barcoded 5' primer, a second PCR was run for about 6 to 11 cycles. TCRdb redid the calling of the 5' RACE reads with MiXCR, one entry per CDR3 protein. In the table there are about 1.4 million distinct CDR3 sequences, around 59% of which are singletons. CDR3 length: 15 residues. Trimming took 2 bases from V and 8 from J, leaving 18 bases between them. The V gene's germline CDR1 is SGHAT and CDR2 FQNNGV. The TCR was taken from a man between 18 and 35 years old in good health. The sample was blood. The chain carries TRBV11-2 and TRBJ1-2, with D perhaps matching TRBD1 (5 bases). This CDR3 reads CASSLSFRSGPGYTF. CDR3 coding DNA: TGTGCCAGCAGCTTATCGTTCCGATCAGGGCCCGGCTACACCTTC.